This T cell receptor beta chain was retrieved from a study of shared clonotypes between healthy human individuals. Only one count was recorded for this clone. TCRdb keeps only in-frame clones here, not all; method: immunoSEQ multiplex PCR. The sample shows more than 600,000 clones, about 91% of them seen only once. It was CD45RO-negative cells, positively selected for CCR7, that made up naive CD8 cells, with terminally differentiated effector memory CD45RA+ cells excluded. CDR1 LNHDA and CDR2 SQIVND come from the germline V gene (reference sequence). V was pared by 5 bases and J by 2 bases, with 9 bases between. This CDR3 comprises 13 residues.

The genes are TRBV19 and TRBJ1-2; D gene unclear. The specimen was naive CD8+ T cells sorted from blood. The receptor was isolated from a man aged 30 to 45 in good health. The CDR3 reads CASSVGRNYGYTF. The CDR3 nucleotides are TGTGCCAGTAGTGTCGGACGGAACTATGGCTACACCTTC.